The present T cell receptor (beta chain) was sequenced within a study of blood T cells in healthy people across ages. This CDR3 has 16 amino acids. Trimming at V came to 5 bases and at J to 7 bases, leaving 9 bases not matched to a gene. In germline, CDR1 is SGHAT, CDR2 FQDESV (reference sequence). Primed by a sample-barcoded 5' primer and a J-beta primer mix, a second PCR proceeded for about 7 to 11 cycles. Every sample produced at least 2.5 million CDR3-containing paired-end reads. TCRdb reprocessed the 5' RACE reads via MiXCR and lists one record per CDR3 protein. The profile shows approximately 360,000 distinct CDR3 sequences, 52% of them singletons.

The origin of this receptor is a man between 60 and 70 years old in good health. The genes are TRBV11-1 and TRBJ2-1; TRBD2 matches 12 bases. What was sequenced was blood. As DNA, the CDR3 is TGTGCCAGCAGCCCCTGGACTAGCGGGAATTTGAATGAGCAGTTCTTC. Residues: CASSPWTSGNLNEQFF.